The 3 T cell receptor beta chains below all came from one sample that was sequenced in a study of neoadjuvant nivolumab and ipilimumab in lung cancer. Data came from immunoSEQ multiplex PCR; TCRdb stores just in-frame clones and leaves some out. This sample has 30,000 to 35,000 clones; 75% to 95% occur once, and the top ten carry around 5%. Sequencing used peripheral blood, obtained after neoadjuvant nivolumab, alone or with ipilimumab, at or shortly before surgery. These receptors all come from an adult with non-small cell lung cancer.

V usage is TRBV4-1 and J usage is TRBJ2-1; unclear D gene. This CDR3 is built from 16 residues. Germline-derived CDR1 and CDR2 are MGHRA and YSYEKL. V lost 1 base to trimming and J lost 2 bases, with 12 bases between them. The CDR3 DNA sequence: TGCGCCAGCAGCCAAGTTAATCTTGTGGCCTACAATGAGCAGTTCTTC. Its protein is CASSQVNLVAYNEQFF.

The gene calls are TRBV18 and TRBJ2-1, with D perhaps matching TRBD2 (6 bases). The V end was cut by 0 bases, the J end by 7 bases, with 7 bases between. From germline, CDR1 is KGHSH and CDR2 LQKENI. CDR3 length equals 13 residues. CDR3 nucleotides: TGTGCCAGCTCACCACCGGGGGGTAATGAGCAGTTCTTC. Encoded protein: CASSPPGGNEQFF.

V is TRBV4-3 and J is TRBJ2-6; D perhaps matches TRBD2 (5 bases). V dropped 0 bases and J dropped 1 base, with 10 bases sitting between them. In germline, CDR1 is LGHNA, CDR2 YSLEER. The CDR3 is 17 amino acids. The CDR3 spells CASSQDNGGSGANVLTF. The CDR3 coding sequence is TGCGCCAGCAGCCAAGATAACGGCGGGTCTGGGGCCAACGTCCTGACTTTC.